This T cell receptor (beta chain) derives from a study of T cells after yellow fever vaccination (dated by TCRdb to 2018 to 2020). Study-level background: The SMART-Seq v4 Ultra Low Input RNA kit was used to prepare libraries from fractions with low cell numbers. Bulk PBMC replicates and cell subsets were isolated from blood drawn at multiple timepoints before and after both primary and secondary immunization. Two healthy male donors made up the cohort, one aged 18 to 29 years and the other aged 30 to 40 years. To follow T-cell clones before and after primary and booster YFV17D yellow fever vaccination, bulk TCR alpha and beta repertoires were sequenced over time.

As to this clonotype: The clone's antigen remains unknown. Base qualities were left out, and no much larger clone turns up one base away.

CDR1 DFQATT and CDR2 SNEGSKA are derived from the germline V gene (reference sequence). V drops 0 bases and J drops 7 bases, leaving 16 bases in between. Measured from the cysteine to the phenylalanine, the CDR3 is 16 residues long. Only the CDR3 portion is preserved as DNA: 48 bases, with reading frame beginning at the first base. On the study overall, not on this receptor specifically: Because abundant contaminating clonotypes from the bulk population could be contained in FACS-sorted repertoires, computational filtering was required. Only two donors were included in the study, so the extent to which the findings can be generalized is limited. A small fraction of clonotypes appeared in both the CD4 and CD8 compartments, likely as a result of convergent recombination. The secondary T-cell response was weaker than the primary response but faster, peaking on day 5 instead of day 15. Most clones expanded after primary vaccination were re-detected after the booster (96% of CD4 and roughly 85% of CD8), suggesting broad memory maintenance.

TCR cDNA was made using 5'RACE template switching, a step that added a universal primer site and unique molecular identifiers. Priming of cDNA synthesis was performed from both the TCR alpha and TCR beta constant segments. Libraries were amplified in two PCR steps, with sample barcodes and sequencing adapters added in the second step. Libraries were sequenced on Illumina HiSeq 2500 (2x100 bp) or NovaSeq (2x150 bp). The original pipeline was this. Reads were demultiplexed and collapsed into UMI consensus sequences with MIGEC, and V(D)J alignment was performed with MiXCR. Using edgeR on replicate PBMC samples, clonotypes were called vaccine-responding if FDR was below 0.01 and the log2 fold change was above 5 up to day 15. Each bulk clonotype received a CD4 or CD8 identity based on whether the sequenced CD4 or CD8 repertoire contained that clonotype at higher abundance. TCRdb reworked the public reads: Q25 trimming with fastp, MiXCR clone assembly, productive beta chains retained. Merged by CDR3 protein, the rows form single entries marked with the most common genes and DNA. The V and J calls come from TCRdb's annotation, not from the publication. The sample yields approximately 580,000 distinct CDR3 sequences; 17% were counted once. The ten largest make up around 15% of the sample.

The treatment or condition label on this specimen signifies: live attenuated yellow fever vaccine strain. At each blood-draw timepoint, two biological replicates of bulk PBMCs were collected. PBMCs were isolated from peripheral blood using a standard Ficoll-Paque protocol. TriZol was used to extract RNA from bulk PBMCs, CD4 and CD8 fractions, and dextramer-positive and dextramer-negative fractions. Sample: PBMCs, taken 4 to 6 days after the first yellow fever vaccination. In this chain, TRBV20-1 is recombined with TRBJ1-6; the D gene remains uncertain. The TCR sequence derives from a man younger than 30 who received the YFV17D yellow fever vaccine. Here the CDR3 is given as CSARDPHLGGNSPLHF. Read as DNA, the sequence is TGCAGTGCTAGAGACCCCCACCTCGGAGGCAATTCACCCCTCCACTTT.